This is a list of T cell receptor beta chains from one sample in a study of CD8+ T cells in alopecia areata. Profiled with immunoSEQ multiplex PCR; TCRdb holds only in-frame clones, not every one. The sample carries approximately 150,000 clones, roughly 63% recorded once. Sample: CD4+ T cells sorted from blood, taken between weeks 55 and 65, from a patient treated with tofacitinib. The source of these receptors is a human donor with alopecia areata. Each CDR3 is given with its conserved first and last residue. The order of the fields is D gene, clone size, CDR3 length, J gene, V gene, CDR3 DNA, CDR3 protein. A D gene is named only where the DNA matches it firmly. Clone size, where shown, is once, few, many, or a class for clones that have expanded.

NA NA 12 TRBJ1-1 TRBV30 TGTGCCTGGAGTCAACCAAGCCGAGGAGCTTTCTTT CAWSQPSRGAFF
NA NA 10 TRBJ2-2 TRBV19 TGTGCCAGTAGTAATCGGGAGCTGTTTTTT CASSNRELFF
TRBD1 few 15 TRBJ1-1 TRBV19 TGTGCCAGTAGTCCCAGGGGGAAAAGGAACACTGAAGCTTTCTTT CASSPRGKRNTEAFF
NA NA 11 TRBJ1-2 TRBV20-1 TGCAGTGCTACCCCTAACTATGGCTACACCTTC CSATPNYGYTF
NA NA 14 TRBJ2-2 TRBV30 TGTGCCTGGAGTATTCCGGGACGCACCGGGGAGCTGTTTTTT CAWSIPGRTGELFF
TRBD1 NA 14 TRBJ1-2 TRBV4-1 TGCGCCAGCAGCCCCTTAGATATAGGGGGCGGCTACACCTTC CASSPLDIGGGYTF
TRBD2 NA 15 TRBJ2-1 TRBV29-1 TGCAGCGTTGAAGATAGGCTAGCGGGGAACAATGAGCAGTTCTTC CSVEDRLAGNNEQFF
NA NA 12 TRBJ2-5 TRBV29-1 TGCAGCGTTGATAGAGGTGGAGAGACCCAGTACTTC CSVDRGGETQYF
TRBD1 NA 14 TRBJ2-7 TRBV6-5 TGTGCCAGCAGGAGGACAGGAGACACCGTCGAGCAGTACTTC CASRRTGDTVEQYF
NA NA 13 TRBJ2-3 TRBV9 TGTGCCAGCAGCGTCGCTAGCACAGATACGCAGTATTTT CASSVASTDTQYF
TRBD1 few 12 TRBJ1-2 TRBV30 TGTGCCTGGAGCACAGGGGTCTATGGCTACACCTTC CAWSTGVYGYTF
NA NA 17 TRBJ2-3 TRBV30 TGTGCCTGGAGTGTGGGGGCTCGGACTCTCCGAACAGATACGCAGTATTTT CAWSVGARTLRTDTQYF
NA few 13 TRBJ1-1 TRBV29-1 TGCAGCGTCGTAAAGGTTATGAACACTGAAGCTTTCTTT CSVVKVMNTEAFF
TRBD1 NA 14 TRBJ2-7 TRBV4-1 TGCGCCAGCAGCCTCCGGGACAGCCTTTACGAGCAGTACTTC CASSLRDSLYEQYF
TRBD2 NA 17 TRBJ2-2 TRBV7-3 TGTGCCAGCAGCCCCTCCCCGACTAGCGGGGGGCCCGGGGAGCTGTTTTTT CASSPSPTSGGPGELFF
NA NA 13 TRBJ2-3 TRBV4-2 TGTGCCAGCAGCCGACACAGGGAAGATACGCAGTATTTT CASSRHREDTQYF
NA few 12 TRBJ1-1 TRBV29-1 TGCAGCGTCAGCCCTGAGAACACTGAAGCTTTCTTT CSVSPENTEAFF
NA few 12 TRBJ1-1 TRBV27 TGTGCCAGCAGTTCGTCCTTCACTGAAGCTTTCTTT CASSSSFTEAFF
NA NA 14 TRBJ1-5 TRBV10-3 TGTGCCATCAGTGAGGACAGCTTCAATCAGCCCCAGCATTTT CAISEDSFNQPQHF
NA NA 13 TRBJ2-1 TRBV29-1 TGCAGCGTTGAAGGTTTCTATAACAATGAGCAGTTCTTC CSVEGFYNNEQFF
NA once 11 TRBJ2-1 TRBV30 TGTGCCTGGGCGCGGGGCCTGCTTCTGTTCTTC CAWARGLLLFF
NA few 14 TRBJ2-7 TRBV6-5 TGTGCCAGCAGTCGAGACAGGAGCTCCTACGAGCAGTACTTC CASSRDRSSYEQYF